These 13 T cell receptor beta chains were all obtained from the same sample, sequenced in a study of blood T cells in healthy people across ages. Next came a second PCR, run for about 7 to 11 cycles, which used a sample-barcoded 5' primer along with a J-beta primer mix. TCRdb independently ran MiXCR on the 5' RACE reads; one entry per CDR3 protein. The data contain about 1.6 million distinct CDR3 sequences, almost 35% of them singletons. Sequencing was performed on blood. The receptors were gathered from a woman under 40 in good health.

The chain carries TRBV29-1 and TRBJ2-3; D gene ambiguous. The V end lost 6 bases, the J end lost 3 bases, and 7 bases lay between the germline ends. The length of the CDR3 is 11 residues. CDR1 is SQVTM, CDR2 ANQGSEA, per germline. CDR3 region: CSVDTTDTQYF. The DNA of the CDR3 is TGCAGCGTGGATACTACAGATACGCAGTATTTT.

Here the CDR3 reads CASSELGGQRYTF. In DNA, the CDR3 is TGTGCCAGCAGTGAATTGGGAGGACAGCGCTACACCTTC. The V call is TRBV25-1, the J call TRBJ1-2, with D tentatively TRBD1 (6 bases). Germline CDR1 MGHDK, CDR2 SYGVNS. There are 13 residues in the CDR3. The ends were cut back, 1 base at V and 9 bases at J, with 12 bases in the middle.

A few counts support this clonotype. The chain couples TRBV20-1 to TRBJ2-1, with TRBD2 matching over 8 bases. The trim removed 6 bases at V and 1 base at J, leaving 5 bases unmatched. This CDR3 spans 14 amino acids. Germline values: CDR1 DFQATT, CDR2 SNEGSKA (reference sequence). The CDR3 sequence is CSAARLASYNEQFF. CDR3 nucleotides: TGCAGTGCCGCGCGACTAGCGTCCTACAATGAGCAGTTCTTC.

The chain uses TRBV7-2 and TRBJ2-1; 8 bases match TRBD2. The CDR3 length is 18 residues. Germline assignment: CDR1 SGHTA and CDR2 FQGNSA. V was clipped by 5 bases and J by 0 bases; unmatched bases: 12. The CDR3 DNA reads as TGTGCCAGCAGCCTCGGGGGGGGATGGAAGAGCTCCTACAATGAGCAGTTCTTC. Protein: CASSLGGGWKSSYNEQFF.

This clonotype was counted at least ten times. This sequence joins TRBV13 and TRBJ2-7; TRBD1 matches 7 bases. Germline V gene lookup returns CDR1 PRHDT and CDR2 FYEKMQ (reference sequence). CDR3 size: 14 residues. Trimming cost V 4 bases and J 3 bases; bases outside gene matches: 6. The CDR3 DNA reads TGTGCCAGCAGCTCCGACAGGGCGATCTACGAGCAGTACTTC. This encodes CASSSDRAIYEQYF.

This clonotype showed up just a few times. V usage is TRBV12-3 or TRBV12-4 and J usage is TRBJ2-3; 8 bases agree with TRBD2. V lost 4 bases and J lost 5; bases outside the gene matches: 11. The length of the CDR3 is 16 residues. This CDR3 is CASSSAPEAGVDTQYF. CDR3 coding DNA: TGTGCCAGCAGTTCCGCCCCTGAAGCGGGGGTAGATACGCAGTATTTT.

A word on this clonotype: This may come from a read error, since a much larger clone is one base off. J is TRBJ2-7 and V is TRBV20-1, with a tentative D call TRBD1 (6 bases). V lost 6 bases to trimming and J lost 3 bases, with 18 bases between them. This CDR3 is 14 amino acids long. The germline CDR1 and CDR2 sequences are DFQATT and SNEGSKA (reference sequence). CDR3 sequence reads: CSAEKTQGYYEQYF. CDR3 coding DNA: TGCAGTGCCGAAAAGACTCAGGGGTACTACGAGCAGTACTTC.

This clonotype has a handful of counts. The V and J genes are TRBV3-1 and TRBJ2-5; the match to TRBD2 covers 8 bases. The CDR3 length is 17 residues. In germline, CDR1 is LGHDT, CDR2 YNNKEL (reference sequence). The ends lost 1 base at V and 4 bases at J; junction bases unmatched: 11. The CDR3 DNA reads as TGTGCCAGCAGCCAAGGAAATAGAGCGGGGGTCGGAGAGACCCAGTACTTC. Its translation: CASSQGNRAGVGETQYF.

This clonotype was detected only a few times. This CDR3 is CSASDRLYGYTF. CDR3 DNA: TGCAGTGCCTCGGACAGGTTGTATGGCTACACCTTC. This chain uses TRBV20-1 with TRBJ1-2, with 7 positions matching TRBD1. The CDR3 sequence is 12 residues long. V lost 6 bases, J lost 5 bases, and 6 bases stayed unmatched. Germline CDR1 is DFQATT and CDR2 is SNEGSKA (reference sequence).

This clonotype was detected only a few times. The rearrangement links TRBV5-5 to TRBJ1-5; 8 bases are shared with TRBD1. This CDR3 has 15 residues. The germline V gene has CDR1 SGHKS and CDR2 YYEKEE (reference sequence). The J segment lost 1 base and the V segment lost 1 base, leaving 1 base of the junction unmatched. CDR3 loop: CASSLTGGSNQPQHF. CDR3 bases: TGTGCCAGCAGCTTGACAGGGGGGAGCAATCAGCCCCAGCATTTT.

V and J are TRBV5-1 and TRBJ2-1; 10 positions agree with TRBD2. This CDR3 has 16 amino acids. The V gene's germline CDR1 is SGHRS and CDR2 YFSETQ. Trimming removed 4 bases from V and 5 bases from J; junction bases left unmatched: 9. CDR3 DNA: TGCGCCAGCAGCCCATCACTAGCGGGAATTGACAATGAGCAGTTCTTC. Its protein product is CASSPSLAGIDNEQFF.

The chain couples TRBV9 to TRBJ2-1; the D call may be TRBD1 or TRBD2 (5 bases each). The germline CDR1 and CDR2 sequences are SGDLS and YYNGEE. V was shortened by 0 bases and J by 5 bases, with 9 bases between the two germline ends. CDR3 length: 14 amino acids. CDR3 DNA sequence: TGTGCCAGCAGCGTAGGGGTGGGGGACAATGAGCAGTTCTTC. It encodes CASSVGVGDNEQFF.

CDR3 protein: CASSGEGGGYGYTF. CDR3 nucleotides: TGTGCCAGCAGTGGCGAGGGCGGGGGCTATGGCTACACCTTC. The rearrangement joins TRBV6-1 to TRBJ1-2; perhaps TRBD1 as D (5 bases). The germline V and J ends were trimmed by 4 bases and 4 bases, with 13 bases remaining between them. Germline-derived CDR1 and CDR2 are MNHNS and SASEGT. The CDR3 loop spans 14 amino acids.